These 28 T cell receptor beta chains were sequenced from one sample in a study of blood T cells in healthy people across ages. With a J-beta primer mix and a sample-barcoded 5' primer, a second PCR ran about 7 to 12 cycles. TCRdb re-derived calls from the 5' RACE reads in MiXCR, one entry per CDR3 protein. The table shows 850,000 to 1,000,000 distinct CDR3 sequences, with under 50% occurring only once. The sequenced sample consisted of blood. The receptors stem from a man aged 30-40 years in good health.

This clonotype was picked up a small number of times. The CDR3 coding sequence is TGTGCCATCAGTGAGTCCACGGGTAATGAAAAACTGTTTTTT. This codes for CAISESTGNEKLFF. This chain connects TRBV10-3 to TRBJ1-4; D gene ambiguous. V was clipped by 0 bases and J by 4 bases, with 6 bases between them. The CDR3 has 14 amino acids. CDR1 and CDR2 (germline): ENHRY, SYGVKD.

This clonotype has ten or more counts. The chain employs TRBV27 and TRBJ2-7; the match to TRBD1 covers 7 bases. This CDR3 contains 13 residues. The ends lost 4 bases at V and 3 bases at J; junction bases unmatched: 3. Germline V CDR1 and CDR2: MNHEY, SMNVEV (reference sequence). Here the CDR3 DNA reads TGTGCCAGCAGTTATGGGGACAGCTACGAGCAGTACTTC. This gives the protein CASSYGDSYEQYF.

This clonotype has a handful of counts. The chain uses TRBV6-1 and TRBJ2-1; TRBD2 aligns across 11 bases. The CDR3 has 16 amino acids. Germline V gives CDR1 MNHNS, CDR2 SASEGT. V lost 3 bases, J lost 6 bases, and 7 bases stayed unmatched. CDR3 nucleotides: TGTGCCAGCAGTGACCAGGTAGCGGGGGGGCGCAATGAGCAGTTCTTC. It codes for CASSDQVAGGRNEQFF.

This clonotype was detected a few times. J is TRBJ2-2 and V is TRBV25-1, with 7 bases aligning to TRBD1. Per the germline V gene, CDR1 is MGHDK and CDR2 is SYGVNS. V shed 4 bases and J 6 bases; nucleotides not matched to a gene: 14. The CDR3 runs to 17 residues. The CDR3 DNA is TGTGCCAGCAGTGTAGCCCCCGGGACAGTTTTCTCCGGGGAGCTGTTTTTT. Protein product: CASSVAPGTVFSGELFF. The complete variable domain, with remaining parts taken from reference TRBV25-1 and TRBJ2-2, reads EADIYQTPRYLVIGTGKKITLECSQTMGHDKMYWYQQDPGMELHLIHYSYGVNSTEKGDLSSESTVSRIRTEHFPLTLESARPSHTSQYLCASSVAPGTVFSGELFFGEGSRLTVL.

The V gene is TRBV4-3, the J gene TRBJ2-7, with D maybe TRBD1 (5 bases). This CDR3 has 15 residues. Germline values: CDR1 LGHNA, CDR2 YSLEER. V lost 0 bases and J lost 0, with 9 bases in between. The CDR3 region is CASSQDQGFSYEQYF. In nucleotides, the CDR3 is TGCGCCAGCAGCCAAGATCAGGGCTTCTCCTACGAGCAGTACTTC.

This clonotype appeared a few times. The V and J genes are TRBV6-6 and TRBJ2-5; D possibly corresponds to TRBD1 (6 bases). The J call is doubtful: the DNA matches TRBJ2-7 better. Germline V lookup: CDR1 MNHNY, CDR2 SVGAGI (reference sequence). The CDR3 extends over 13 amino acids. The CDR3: CASMDRLIYEQYF. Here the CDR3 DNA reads TGTGCCAGCATGGACAGACTTATCTACGAGCAGTACTTC.

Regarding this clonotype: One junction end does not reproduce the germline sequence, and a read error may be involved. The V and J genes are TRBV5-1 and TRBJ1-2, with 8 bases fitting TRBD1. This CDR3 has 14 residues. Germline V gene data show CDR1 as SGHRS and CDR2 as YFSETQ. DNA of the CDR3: TGTGCCAGCAGCTTGGACAGGGCAATAAGTGGCTACACCTTC. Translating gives CASSLDRAISGYTF.

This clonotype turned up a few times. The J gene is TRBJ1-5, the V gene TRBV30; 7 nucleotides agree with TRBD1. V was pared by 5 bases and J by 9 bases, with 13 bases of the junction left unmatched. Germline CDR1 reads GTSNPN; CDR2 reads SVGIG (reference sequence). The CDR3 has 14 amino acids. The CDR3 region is CAWARDRDISPQHF. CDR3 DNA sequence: TGTGCCTGGGCCAGAGACAGGGATATTTCGCCCCAGCATTTT.

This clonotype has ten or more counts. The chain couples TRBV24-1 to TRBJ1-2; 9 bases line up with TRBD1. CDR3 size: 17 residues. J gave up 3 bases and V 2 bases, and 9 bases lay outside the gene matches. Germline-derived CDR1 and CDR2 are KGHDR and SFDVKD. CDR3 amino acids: CATSDSGTGMGYYGYTF. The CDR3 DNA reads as TGTGCCACCAGTGATTCCGGGACAGGGATGGGGTACTATGGCTACACCTTC.

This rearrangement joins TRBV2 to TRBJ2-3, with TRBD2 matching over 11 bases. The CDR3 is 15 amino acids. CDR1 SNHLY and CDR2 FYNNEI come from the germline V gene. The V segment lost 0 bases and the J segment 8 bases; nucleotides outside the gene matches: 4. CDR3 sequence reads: CASSEAGLAGGTQYF. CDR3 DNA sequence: TGTGCCAGCAGTGAAGCGGGGCTAGCGGGGGGTACGCAGTATTTT. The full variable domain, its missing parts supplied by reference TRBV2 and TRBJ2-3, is EPEVTQTPSHQVTQMGQEVILRCVPISNHLYFYWYRQILGQKVEFLVSFYNNEISEKSEIFDDQFSVERPDGSNFTLKIRSTKLEDSAMYFCASSEAGLAGGTQYFGPGTRLTVL.

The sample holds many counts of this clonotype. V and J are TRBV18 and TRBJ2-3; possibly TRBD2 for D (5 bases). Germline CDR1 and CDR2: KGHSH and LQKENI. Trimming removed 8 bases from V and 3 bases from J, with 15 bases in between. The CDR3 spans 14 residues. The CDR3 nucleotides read TGTGCCAGCAGCCCACCAACTAGGACAGATACGCAGTATTTT. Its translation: CASSPPTRTDTQYF.

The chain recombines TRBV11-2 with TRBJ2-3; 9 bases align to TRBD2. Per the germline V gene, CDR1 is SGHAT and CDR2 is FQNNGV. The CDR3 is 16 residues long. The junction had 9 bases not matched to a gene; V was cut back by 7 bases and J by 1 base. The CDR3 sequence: CASKRRAGGGTDTQYF. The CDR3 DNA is TGTGCCAGCAAGCGCCGAGCGGGGGGAGGCACAGATACGCAGTATTTT.

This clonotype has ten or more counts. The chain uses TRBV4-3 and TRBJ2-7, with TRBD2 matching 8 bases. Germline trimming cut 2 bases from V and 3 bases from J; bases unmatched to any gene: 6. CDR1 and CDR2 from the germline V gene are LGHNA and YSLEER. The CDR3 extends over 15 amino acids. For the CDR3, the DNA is TGCGCCAGCAGCCAACATAGGCTAGCGGGCTACGAGCAGTACTTC. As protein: CASSQHRLAGYEQYF.

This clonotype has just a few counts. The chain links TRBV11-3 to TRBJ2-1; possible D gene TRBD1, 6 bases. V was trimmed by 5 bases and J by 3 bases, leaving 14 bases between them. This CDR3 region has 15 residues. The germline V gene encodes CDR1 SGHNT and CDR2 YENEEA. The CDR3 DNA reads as TGTGCCAGCAGCCAGGGGCCGCCTAACTACAATGAGCAGTTCTTC. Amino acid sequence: CASSQGPPNYNEQFF.

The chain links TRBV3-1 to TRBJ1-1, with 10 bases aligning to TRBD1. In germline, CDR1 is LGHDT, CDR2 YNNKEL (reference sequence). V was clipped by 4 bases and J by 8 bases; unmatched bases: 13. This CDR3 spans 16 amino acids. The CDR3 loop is CASSRTLGDRGREAFF. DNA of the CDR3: TGTGCCAGCAGCCGGACCTTGGGCGACAGGGGGCGAGAAGCTTTCTTT. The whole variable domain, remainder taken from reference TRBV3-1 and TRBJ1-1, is DTAVSQTPKYLVTQMGNDKSIKCEQNLGHDTMYWYKQDSKKFLKIMFSYNNKELIINETVPNRFSPKSPDKAHLNLHINSLELGDSAVYFCASSRTLGDRGREAFFGQGTRLTVV.

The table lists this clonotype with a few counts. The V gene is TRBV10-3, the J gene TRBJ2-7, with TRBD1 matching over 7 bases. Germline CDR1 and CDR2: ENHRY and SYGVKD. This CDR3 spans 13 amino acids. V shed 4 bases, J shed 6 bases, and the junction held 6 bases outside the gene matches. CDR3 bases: TGTGCCATCAGTGGACAGGGCGAAGGCGAGCAGTACTTC. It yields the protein CAISGQGEGEQYF.

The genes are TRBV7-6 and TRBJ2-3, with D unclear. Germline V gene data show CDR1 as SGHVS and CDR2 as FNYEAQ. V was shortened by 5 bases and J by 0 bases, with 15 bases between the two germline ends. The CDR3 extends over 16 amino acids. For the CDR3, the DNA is TGTGCCAGCAGCCTCAGGCGATCGCCTAGCACAGATACGCAGTATTTT. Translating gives CASSLRRSPSTDTQYF.

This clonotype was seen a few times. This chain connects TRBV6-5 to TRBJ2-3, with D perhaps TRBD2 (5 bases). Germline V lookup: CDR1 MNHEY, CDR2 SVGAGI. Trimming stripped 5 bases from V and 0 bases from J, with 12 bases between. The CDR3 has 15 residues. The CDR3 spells CASSRSGTSTDTQYF. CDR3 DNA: TGTGCCAGCAGTCGGAGCGGAACTAGCACAGATACGCAGTATTTT.

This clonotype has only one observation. CDR3 protein: CAISEGGSTDTQYF. The CDR3 DNA reads TGTGCCATCAGTGAAGGGGGGAGCACAGATACGCAGTATTTT. J is TRBJ2-3 and V is TRBV10-3, with D perhaps TRBD1 or TRBD2 (6 bases each). Germline V lookup: CDR1 ENHRY, CDR2 SYGVKD. V gave up 3 bases and J gave up 0 bases, with 7 bases separating them. CDR3 length equals 14 residues.

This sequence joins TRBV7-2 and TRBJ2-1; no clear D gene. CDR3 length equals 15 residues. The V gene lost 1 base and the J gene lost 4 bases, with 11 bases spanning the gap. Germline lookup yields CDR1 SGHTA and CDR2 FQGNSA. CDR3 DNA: TGTGCCAGCAGCTTAGGCCGGTTAGATTACAATGAGCAGTTCTTC. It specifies CASSLGRLDYNEQFF. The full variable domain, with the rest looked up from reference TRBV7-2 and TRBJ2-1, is GAGVSQSPSNKVTEKGKDVELRCDPISGHTALYWYRQSLGQGLEFLIYFQGNSAPDKSGLPSDRFSAERTGGSVSTLTIQRTQQEDSAVYLCASSLGRLDYNEQFFGPGTRLTVL.

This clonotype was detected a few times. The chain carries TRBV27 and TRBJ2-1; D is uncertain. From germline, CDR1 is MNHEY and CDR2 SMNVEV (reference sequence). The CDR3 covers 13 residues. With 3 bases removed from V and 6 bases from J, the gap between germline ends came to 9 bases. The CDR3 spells CASSLSVGNEQFF. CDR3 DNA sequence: TGTGCCAGCAGTTTGAGTGTGGGCAATGAGCAGTTCTTC.

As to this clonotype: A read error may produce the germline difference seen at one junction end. CDR3 in amino acids: CASSLVGGTNRPQHF. The CDR3 DNA sequence: TGTGCCAGCAGCTTGGTTGGGGGAACCAATCGGCCCCAGCATTTT. The chain links TRBV7-2 to TRBJ1-5; possible D gene TRBD1, 5 bases. The germline V gene has CDR1 SGHTA and CDR2 FQGNSA. The CDR3 totals 15 residues.

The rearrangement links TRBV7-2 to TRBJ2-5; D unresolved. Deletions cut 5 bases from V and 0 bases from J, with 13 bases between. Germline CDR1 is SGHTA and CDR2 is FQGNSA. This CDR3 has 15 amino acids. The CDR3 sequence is CASSAPDWNQETQYF. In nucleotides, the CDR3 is TGTGCCAGCAGCGCGCCCGACTGGAACCAAGAGACCCAGTACTTC.

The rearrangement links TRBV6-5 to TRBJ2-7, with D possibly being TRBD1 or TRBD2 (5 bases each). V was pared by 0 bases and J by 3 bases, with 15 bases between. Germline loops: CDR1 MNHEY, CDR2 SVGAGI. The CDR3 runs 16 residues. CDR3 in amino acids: CASSYSTGDVFYEQYF. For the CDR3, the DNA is TGTGCCAGCAGTTACTCGACTGGGGACGTGTTCTACGAGCAGTACTTC.

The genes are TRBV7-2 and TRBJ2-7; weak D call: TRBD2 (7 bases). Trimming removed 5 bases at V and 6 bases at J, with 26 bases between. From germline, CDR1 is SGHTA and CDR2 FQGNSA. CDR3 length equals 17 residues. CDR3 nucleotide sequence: TGTGCCAGCAGCCTCACTAGCGTTCGACTGGGGGGCCGCGAGCAGTACTTC. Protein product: CASSLTSVRLGGREQYF.

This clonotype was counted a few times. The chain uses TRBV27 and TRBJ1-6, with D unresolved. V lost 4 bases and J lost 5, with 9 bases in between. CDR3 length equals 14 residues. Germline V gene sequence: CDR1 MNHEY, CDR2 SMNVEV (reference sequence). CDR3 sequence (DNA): TGTGCCAGCAGTTCCGCGAATGATAATTCACCCCTCCACTTT. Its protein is CASSSANDNSPLHF.

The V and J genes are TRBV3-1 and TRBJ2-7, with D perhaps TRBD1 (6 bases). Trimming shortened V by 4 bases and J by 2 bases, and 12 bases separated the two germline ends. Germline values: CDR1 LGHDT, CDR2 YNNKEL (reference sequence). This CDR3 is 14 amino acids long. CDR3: CASSLRQVTYEQYF. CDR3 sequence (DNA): TGTGCCAGCAGCCTCCGACAGGTAACCTACGAGCAGTACTTC.

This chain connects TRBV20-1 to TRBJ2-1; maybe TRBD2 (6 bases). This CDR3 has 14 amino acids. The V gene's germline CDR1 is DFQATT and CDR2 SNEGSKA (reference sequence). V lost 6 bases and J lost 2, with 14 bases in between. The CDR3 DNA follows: TGCAGTGCAAGGGCTGGACTAACCTACAATGAGCAGTTCTTC. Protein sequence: CSARAGLTYNEQFF.